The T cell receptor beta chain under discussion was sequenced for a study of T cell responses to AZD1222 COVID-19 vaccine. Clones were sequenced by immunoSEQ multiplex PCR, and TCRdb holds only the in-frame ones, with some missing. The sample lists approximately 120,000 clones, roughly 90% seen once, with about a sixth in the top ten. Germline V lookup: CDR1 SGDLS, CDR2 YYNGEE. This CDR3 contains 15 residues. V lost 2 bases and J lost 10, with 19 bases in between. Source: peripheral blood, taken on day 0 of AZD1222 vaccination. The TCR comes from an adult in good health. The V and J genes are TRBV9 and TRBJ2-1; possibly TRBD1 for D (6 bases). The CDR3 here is CASSVLTGARGEQFF. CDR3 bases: TGTGCCAGCAGCGTCCTGACCGGGGCCAGGGGCGAGCAGTTCTTC. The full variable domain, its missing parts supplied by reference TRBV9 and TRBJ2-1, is DSGVTQTPKHLITATGQRVTLRCSPRSGDLSVYWYQQSLDQGLQFLIQYYNGEERAKGNILERFSAQQFPDLHSELNLSSLELGDSALYFCASSVLTGARGEQFFGPGTRLTVL.